These 9 T cell receptor beta chains originate from one sample sequenced in a study of cytomegalovirus exposure and HLA in healthy donors. Primers for the PCR totalled 60 Vbeta and 13 Jbeta. Libraries were prepared by immunoSEQ multiplex PCR; TCRdb keeps only in-frame clonotypes and omits some of them. The profile shows about 160,000 clones, around 85% of them singletons. The specimen sequenced was PBMCs. The receptors come from a woman in her 30s in good health and CMV-seronegative.

CDR3 sequence reads: CASSGRASGGIQYF. The CDR3 nucleotides are TGCGCCAGCAGTGGAAGGGCTAGCGGGGGAATTCAGTACTTC. The V and J genes are TRBV10-1 and TRBJ2-4; TRBD2 agrees at 10 bases. This CDR3 contains 14 residues. From germline, CDR1 is WNHNN and CDR2 SYGVQD (reference sequence). Trimming at V came to 4 bases and at J to 10 bases, leaving 7 bases not matched to a gene.

This clone has just a few counts. The CDR3 DNA sequence: TGTGCCAGCACGTCTAGAAACGAGCAGTACTTC. Its protein product is CASTSRNEQYF. This sequence joins TRBV6-6 and TRBJ2-7; D gene uncertain. Between the trimmed V and J ends, which lost 7 bases and 5 bases, there was a span of 9 bases. There are 11 residues in the CDR3. Germline CDR1 is MNHNY and CDR2 is SVGAGI (reference sequence).

The gene calls are TRBV18 and TRBJ2-1; TRBD2 aligns across 15 bases. The CDR3 is 16 amino acids. Germline CDR1 is KGHSH and CDR2 is LQKENI. V lost 3 bases and J lost 9; bases outside the gene matches: 6. The CDR3: CASSPSGLAGGFEQFF. CDR3 nucleotide sequence: TGTGCCAGCTCACCGTCGGGACTAGCGGGGGGATTTGAGCAGTTCTTC.

The chain couples TRBV28 to TRBJ2-3; D is unclear. The CDR3 totals 13 residues. V lost 3 bases to trimming and J lost 4 bases, with 8 bases between them. Germline CDR1 reads MDHEN; CDR2 reads SYDVKM. The CDR3 bases are TGTGCCAGCAGTTTCCGCGTGGCAGATACGCAGTATTTT. Amino acids: CASSFRVADTQYF.

The chain uses TRBV4-2 and TRBJ1-3; 9 nucleotides match TRBD1. CDR3 length: 15 residues. Per germline, CDR1 LGHNA and CDR2 YNFKEQ. The trim removed 2 bases at V and 4 bases at J, leaving 3 bases unmatched. Here the CDR3 DNA reads TGTGCCAGCAGCCAAAGGACAGGGGTGGGAAACACCATATATTTT. It is translated as CASSQRTGVGNTIYF.

This chain joins TRBV6-6 and TRBJ1-1; no clear D gene. V lost 7 bases, J lost 3 bases, and 18 bases lay in between. Germline V gene sequence: CDR1 MNHNY, CDR2 SVGAGI (reference sequence). The CDR3 length is 15 residues. The CDR3 DNA reads TGTGCCAGCATGACCCGATCGGGGTTAGACACTGAAGCTTTCTTT. It encodes CASMTRSGLDTEAFF.

This rearrangement joins TRBV4-3 to TRBJ2-1; 13 bases match TRBD2. This CDR3 region has 18 residues. The germline CDR1 and CDR2 sequences are LGHNA and YSLEER. With V trimmed by 0 bases and J by 0 bases, 2 bases remained unmatched. The CDR3 nucleotides are TGCGCCAGCAGCCAAGATGGGACTAGCGGGGTCTCCTACAATGAGCAGTTCTTC. Amino acids: CASSQDGTSGVSYNEQFF.

V usage is TRBV29-1 and J usage is TRBJ1-1, with 12 bases fitting TRBD1. Trimming took 7 bases from V and 3 from J; bases not matched to a gene: 12. CDR1 is SQVTM, CDR2 ANQGSEA, per germline. The CDR3 is made up of 16 amino acids. The chain's CDR3 is CSAEGTGGGGDTEAFF. DNA for the CDR3: TGCAGCGCGGAGGGGACAGGGGGCGGGGGGGACACTGAAGCTTTCTTT.

This clone was detected only a few times. The V call is TRBV5-6, the J call TRBJ2-3, with a tentative D call TRBD1 (6 bases). This CDR3 has 14 residues. CDR1 is SGHDT and CDR2 is YYEEEE in the germline V gene. V was pared by 2 bases and J by 6 bases, with 13 bases between. CDR3 bases: TGTGCCAGCAGCTTCCCTGGGGGCGAGGATACGCAGTATTTT. This sequence encodes CASSFPGGEDTQYF.